These 23 T cell receptor beta chains were sequenced from one sample in a study of read filtering for tumor transcriptome and immune sequencing. From roughly 0.4 ug of RNA, a library with molecular barcoded alpha/delta and beta/gamma adaptors was made. MiXCR, run by TCRdb on the reads, gives a single entry per CDR3 protein. Of over 50,000 distinct CDR3 sequences in the sample, roughly 18% were seen once. The sequenced material came from a population of CD138-negative cells sorted from bone marrow. The receptors were sampled from a donor at least 40 years old with multiple myeloma.

A few counts support this clonotype. The CDR3 region has the DNA TGTGCCAGCAGCTTAGGCAGCGTGCTCTCTGGAAACACCATATATTTT. Its translation is CASSLGSVLSGNTIYF. V and J are TRBV7-3 and TRBJ1-3; the D is unclear. Trimming took 2 bases from V and 0 from J, leaving 11 bases between them. Germline CDR1 is SGHTA and CDR2 is FQGTGA. CDR3 length: 16 residues. Full variable domain (remainder filled in from reference TRBV7-3 and TRBJ1-3): GAGVSQTPSNKVTEKGKYVELRCDPISGHTALYWYRQSLGQGPEFLIYFQGTGAADDSGLPNDRFFAVRPEGSVSTLKIQRTERGDSAVYLCASSLGSVLSGNTIYFGEGSWLTVV.

This clonotype came up many times. V is TRBV5-8 and J is TRBJ2-3; 11 bases align to TRBD2. V gave up 2 bases and J gave up 0 bases; unmatched junction bases: 2. The V gene's germline CDR1 is SGHTS and CDR2 YDEGEE. The CDR3 is 16 amino acids. The CDR3 is CASSFRTSGSTDTQYF. CDR3 DNA sequence: TGTGCCAGCAGCTTCCGGACTAGCGGGAGCACAGATACGCAGTATTTT.

This clonotype was detected many times. V is TRBV28 and J is TRBJ2-7, with 9 bases fitting TRBD1. Germline assignment: CDR1 MDHEN and CDR2 SYDVKM. The ends lost 4 bases at V and 6 bases at J; junction bases unmatched: 7. This CDR3 region has 14 residues. In nucleotides, the CDR3 is TGTGCCAGCAGTTGGGGGACAGGGCTATCCGAGCAGTACTTC. It translates to CASSWGTGLSEQYF.

The chain recombines TRBV6-5 with TRBJ2-1; D possibly corresponds to TRBD2 (5 bases). V was pared by 2 bases and J by 6 bases, with 20 bases between. Looked up from germline, CDR1 is MNHEY and CDR2 is SVGAGI. The CDR3 length is 17 residues. The CDR3 DNA follows: TGTGCCAGCAGTTACGGCTGGGTGGAGGTCCTCCGCAATGAGCAGTTCTTC. Translated, it gives CASSYGWVEVLRNEQFF.

The chain links TRBV18 to TRBJ2-5; a possible D gene is TRBD2 (5 bases). CDR1 is KGHSH and CDR2 is LQKENI in the germline V gene. V dropped 1 base and J dropped 0 bases, with 9 bases sitting between them. The CDR3 sequence is 15 residues long. CDR3 nucleotides: TGTGCCAGCTCACCACTAGCGAGGTACCAAGAGACCCAGTACTTC. Residues: CASSPLARYQETQYF.

This clonotype was observed many times. This chain uses TRBV10-3 with TRBJ1-1; possibly TRBD1 for D (5 bases). V shed 2 bases and J shed 4 bases, with 11 bases lying between them. Germline CDR1 ENHRY, CDR2 SYGVKD. There are 14 residues in the CDR3. This chain's CDR3 is CAISEKGLATEAFF. CDR3 DNA: TGTGCCATCAGTGAGAAGGGGTTGGCCACTGAAGCTTTCTTT.

The table lists this clonotype with many counts. Relative to the germline gene, one junction end is altered; a read error may explain this. This chain joins TRBV29-1 and TRBJ2-5; 7 bases map to TRBD2. Germline CDR1 reads SQVTM; CDR2 reads ANQGSEA. This CDR3 comprises 15 residues. The CDR3 here is CSFDGSGRGAETQYF. CDR3 in DNA: TGCAGCTTTGATGGGTCAGGGAGGGGTGCGGAGACCCAGTACTTC.

This clonotype occurred many times. The CDR3 sequence: CSASMAETHSYEQYF. The DNA of the CDR3 is TGCAGTGCTAGCATGGCAGAGACACACTCCTACGAGCAGTACTTC. The rearrangement links TRBV20-1 to TRBJ2-7, with D unresolved. Germline V gives CDR1 DFQATT, CDR2 SNEGSKA (reference sequence). CDR3 length: 15 amino acids. Trimming cost V 3 bases and J 0 bases, with 15 bases left between them.

This clonotype was recorded at least ten times. The chain recombines TRBV29-1 with TRBJ2-3; no definite D call. There are 15 residues in the CDR3. V dropped 4 bases and J dropped 2 bases, with 16 bases sitting between them. Per germline, CDR1 SQVTM and CDR2 ANQGSEA. For the CDR3, the DNA is TGCAGCGTTGGCGAAGTAACGGGTCTCACAGATACGCAGTATTTT. Translating gives CSVGEVTGLTDTQYF.

V gene TRBV6-1 combines with J gene TRBJ2-1; D perhaps matches TRBD2 (6 bases). The germline gives CDR1 MNHNS, CDR2 SASEGT. There are 15 residues in the CDR3. Trimming took off 6 bases at V and 1 base at J, with 13 bases between the two ends. In DNA, the CDR3 is TGTGCCAGCAGATCGGGACTGAGTTCCTACAATGAGCAGTTCTTC. It is translated as CASRSGLSSYNEQFF.

This clonotype was seen a few times. CDR3 amino acids: CATQTSSGAEDTQYF. DNA of the CDR3: TGTGCCACCCAGACCTCTAGCGGGGCTGAAGATACGCAGTATTTT. The chain has TRBV28 and TRBJ2-3, with TRBD2 matching 9 bases. The CDR3 runs to 15 residues. CDR1 and CDR2 from the germline V gene are MDHEN and SYDVKM. J was trimmed by 5 bases and V by 10 bases; bases with no gene match: 13.

Comments on this clonotype: Since a far larger clone is one base different, this is likely a read error. This chain uses TRBV7-2 with TRBJ2-7, with 10 bases that match TRBD1. The CDR3 sequence is 13 residues long. Germline-derived CDR1 and CDR2 are SGHTA and FQGNSA. The CDR3 region is CASSPGQGYERYF. CDR3 coding DNA: TGTGCCAGCAGCCCGGGACAGGGGTACGAGCGGTACTTC. The whole variable domain, filled in from reference TRBV7-2 and TRBJ2-7, reads GAGVSQSPSNKVTEKGKDVELRCDPISGHTALYWYRQSLGQGLEFLIYFQGNSAPDKSGLPSDRFSAERTGGSVSTLTIQRTQQEDSAVYLCASSPGQGYERYFGPGTRLTVT.

This clonotype was found many times. Possible read error: a much larger clone is one base away. The chain carries TRBV7-3 and TRBJ2-7; 7 bases fit TRBD2. Germline V gives CDR1 SGHTA, CDR2 FQGTGA. The CDR3 sequence is 15 residues long. Trimming at V came to 1 base and at J to 6 bases, leaving 9 bases not matched to a gene. CDR3: CASSLNLAEVGEQYF. CDR3 in DNA: TGTGCCAGCAGCTTAAACCTAGCGGAAGTGGGCGAGCAGTACTTC.

This clonotype has only a few counts. The chain couples TRBV4-1 to TRBJ2-1, with 7 nucleotides matching TRBD2. Germline V gives CDR1 MGHRA, CDR2 YSYEKL. The CDR3 extends over 17 amino acids. V lost 4 bases, J lost 5 bases, and 14 bases stayed unmatched. CDR3 nucleotides: TGCGCCAGCAGCCTGCCTATCCTAGCGGCACGGAACAATGAGCAGTTCTTC. It codes for CASSLPILAARNNEQFF.

In its sample, this clonotype was seen many times. The V gene is TRBV6-2 or TRBV6-3, the J gene TRBJ2-1; tentatively, D is TRBD2 (5 bases). Trimming cost V 5 bases and J 9 bases, with 11 bases left between them. The germline V gene encodes CDR1 MNHEY and CDR2 SVGEGT. The CDR3 loop spans 12 amino acids. Written as DNA, the CDR3 is TGTGCCAGCAGTAGGGAGTTCGGTGAGCAGTTCTTC. It codes for CASSREFGEQFF.

This clonotype was counted only a few times. This chain connects TRBV11-2 to TRBJ2-3; a weak D match, TRBD1 (5 bases). The CDR3 length is 16 residues. Per germline, CDR1 SGHAT and CDR2 FQNNGV. V was trimmed by 5 bases and J by 9 bases, leaving 24 bases between them. The CDR3 here is CASSIIVGHPRGTQYF. As DNA, the CDR3 is TGTGCCAGCAGCATAATCGTAGGACACCCCCGTGGAACGCAGTATTTT.

Only a few counts were recorded for this clonotype. This chain joins TRBV7-2 and TRBJ2-1, with TRBD1 identical over 8 bases. The V gene's germline CDR1 is SGHTA and CDR2 FQGNSA. V shed 1 base, J shed 7 bases, and the junction held 9 bases outside the gene matches. This CDR3 has 16 residues. The CDR3 region has the DNA TGTGCCAGCAGCTTAGTAGCTATCACAGGGGGGAATGAGCAGTTCTTC. It encodes CASSLVAITGGNEQFF.

This clonotype was seen many times. The V gene is TRBV12-5, the J gene TRBJ2-2; no reliable D call. This CDR3 comprises 16 residues. Trimming cost V 1 base and J 7 bases, with 16 bases left between them. Germline V gives CDR1 LGHNT, CDR2 FRNRAP. This CDR3 is CASGLAGSAWVGELFF. The CDR3 DNA is TGTGCTAGTGGTTTGGCCGGCTCTGCTTGGGTCGGGGAGCTGTTTTTT.

The J gene is TRBJ2-1, the V gene TRBV27, with D possibly matching TRBD2 (6 bases). With 4 bases removed from V and 8 bases from J, the gap between germline ends came to 18 bases. There are 15 residues in the CDR3. CDR1 and CDR2 (germline): MNHEY, SMNVEV (reference sequence). CDR3 DNA sequence: TGTGCCAGCAGTTCATTAGCGGATATAGACCATGAGCAGTTCTTC. This translates into CASSSLADIDHEQFF.

As regards this clonotype: A far larger clone is off by one base, so a read error is likely. The chain links TRBV6-5 to TRBJ1-1; D ambiguous. Per the germline V gene, CDR1 is MNHEY and CDR2 is SVGAGI. The CDR3 extends over 11 amino acids. The CDR3 protein is CASNRNTEASF. The DNA of the CDR3 is TGTGCCAGCAACCGAAACACTGAAGCTTCCTTT.

This clonotype was observed many times. In DNA, the CDR3 is TGTGCCAGCAGCCCCCTGGCAGATACGCAGTATTTT. Translating it yields CASSPLADTQYF. This chain joins TRBV5-4 and TRBJ2-3; unclear D gene. From germline, CDR1 is SGHNT and CDR2 YYREEE (reference sequence). This CDR3 spans 12 amino acids. V was shortened by 4 bases and J by 4 bases, with 7 bases between the two germline ends.

As for this clonotype: This may come from a read error, since a much larger clone is one base off. The rearrangement uses TRBV5-1 and TRBJ2-7, with D perhaps matching TRBD1 or TRBD2 (5 bases each). Germline loops: CDR1 SGHRS, CDR2 YFSETQ. The V and J ends lost 4 bases and 1 base respectively, with 15 bases between them. The CDR3 totals 15 residues. The CDR3 loop reads CASSGPGASSYEQYF. The CDR3 bases are TGCGCCAGCAGCGGACCCGGGGCATCTTCCTACGAGCAGTACTTC.

A note on this clonotype: A much larger clone differs from this one at a single base, so this may be a read error. The CDR3 region has the DNA TGTGCCAGTACAGGTCTAGGAGGTTCACCCCTCCGCTTT. Protein product: CASTGLGGSPLRF. The rearrangement joins TRBV12-3 or TRBV12-4 to TRBJ1-1, with D perhaps matching TRBD1 (5 bases). This CDR3 comprises 13 residues.